This entry features one T cell receptor (beta chain) sequence. The CDR3 is 13 residues long. The ends lost 7 bases at V and 0 bases at J; junction bases unmatched: 4. In germline, CDR1 is SQVTM, CDR2 ANQGSEA. This sample was included in a study of shared clonotypes between healthy human individuals. Study overall: CD4 naive and memory got three plates each, CD8 naive two, CD8 memory one.

The naive CD8 population came from CD45RO-negative cells selected for CCR7, without terminally differentiated effector memory CD45RA+ cells. Each PCR replicate from the sorted subsets contained about 200 ng DNA, which is 30,000 or so T cell genomes. TCRdb's table, derived via immunoSEQ multiplex PCR, lists solely in-frame clones and lacks some. The table has hundreds of thousands of clones, approximately 96% seen once. The chain recombines TRBV29-1 with TRBJ2-3; 7 positions match TRBD1. Sample: naive CD8+ T cells sorted from blood. This TCR derives from a woman aged 30 to 39 in good health. In nucleotides, the CDR3 is TGCAGCGACAGGACAGGTAGCACAGATACGCAGTATTTT. Amino acids: CSDRTGSTDTQYF.